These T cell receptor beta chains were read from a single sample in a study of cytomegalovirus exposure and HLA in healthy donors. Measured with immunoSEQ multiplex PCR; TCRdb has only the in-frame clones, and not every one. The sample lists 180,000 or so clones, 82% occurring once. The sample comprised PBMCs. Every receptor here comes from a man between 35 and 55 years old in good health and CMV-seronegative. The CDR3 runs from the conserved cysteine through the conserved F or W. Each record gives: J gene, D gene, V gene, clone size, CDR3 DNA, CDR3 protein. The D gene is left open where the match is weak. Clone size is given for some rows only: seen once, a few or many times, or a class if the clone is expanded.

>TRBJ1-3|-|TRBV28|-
TGTGCCAGTGGGGGGGGAACTACTGGAAACACCATATATTTT
CASGGGTTGNTIYF
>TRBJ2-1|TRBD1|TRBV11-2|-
TGTGCCAGCAGCTTACTCGCGGGACAGGGGTGGAATGAGCAGTTCTTC
CASSLLAGQGWNEQFF
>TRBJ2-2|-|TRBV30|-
TGTGCCTGGAGTGTCTCAGGCCCCGGGGAGCTGTTTTTT
CAWSVSGPGELFF
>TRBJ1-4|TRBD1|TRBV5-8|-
TGTGCCAGCAGCTTGGGGACAGGGCATCTAACTAATGAAAAACTGTTTTTT
CASSLGTGHLTNEKLFF
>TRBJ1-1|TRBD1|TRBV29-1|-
TGCAGCGCAACAGACAGGGGGCACGCTGAAGCTTTCTTT
CSATDRGHAEAFF
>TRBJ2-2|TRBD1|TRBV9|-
TGTGCCAGCAGCGTAGGACAGGGGTTCGGGAACACCGGGGAGCTGTTTTTT
CASSVGQGFGNTGELFF
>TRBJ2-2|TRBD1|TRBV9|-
TGTGCCAGCAGCGTTCCGGGACAGGGTTTTCCCGGGGAGCTGTTTTTT
CASSVPGQGFPGELFF
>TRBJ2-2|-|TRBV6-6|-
TGTGCCAGCAGAGGGGGGGGTCGGACCGGGGAGCTGTTTTTT
CASRGGGRTGELFF
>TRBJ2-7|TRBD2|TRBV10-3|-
TGTGCCATCAGGATGGGAGGGCTCTCCTACGAGCAGTACTTC
CAIRMGGLSYEQYF
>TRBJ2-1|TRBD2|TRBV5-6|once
TGTGCCAGCACGTTCCGATGGACTAGCGGGAGTGGCGATGAGCAGTTCTTC
CASTFRWTSGSGDEQFF
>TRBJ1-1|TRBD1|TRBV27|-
TGTGCCAGCAGTTTAGGTGCAGGGGGGTACACTGAAGCTTTCTTT
CASSLGAGGYTEAFF